Following are 24 T cell receptor beta chains from one sample sequenced in a study of blood T cell repertoires in COVID-19. Only in-frame clones appear in the TCRdb table, and some are missing; sequencing was by immunoSEQ multiplex PCR. The data hold more than 200,000 clones, with over 75% observed a single time. The sample taken for sequencing was PBMCs or T cells enriched from blood (not recorded which). These receptors all come from a woman aged 25 to 39 who had been exposed to COVID-19.

The V call is TRBV25-1, the J call TRBJ1-2; 10 bases line up with TRBD1. The CDR3 extends over 15 amino acids. The junction had 6 bases not matched to a gene; V was cut back by 4 bases and J by 4 bases. Per germline, CDR1 MGHDK and CDR2 SYGVNS. The CDR3 sequence: CASSAGTGVFYGYTF. The CDR3 nucleotides read TGTGCCAGCAGTGCCGGGACAGGGGTCTTCTATGGCTACACCTTC.

The genes are TRBV27 and TRBJ1-2, with 9 bases fitting TRBD1. Trimming cost V 4 bases and J 5 bases; bases outside gene matches: 8. This CDR3 is 15 amino acids long. The germline V gene has CDR1 MNHEY and CDR2 SMNVEV (reference sequence). CDR3 nucleotides: TGTGCCAGCAGTTCAACGGGACAGGGACGGTATGGCTACACCTTC. It yields the protein CASSSTGQGRYGYTF.

The chain joins TRBV7-9 to TRBJ1-3; D not certain. Germline CDR1 is SEHNR and CDR2 is FQNEAQ (reference sequence). The CDR3 runs 16 residues. Trimming shortened V by 3 bases and J by 1 base, and 13 bases separated the two germline ends. In DNA, the CDR3 is TGTGCCAGCAGCTTTGGCATGGTTCTTTCTGGAAACACCATATATTTT. Amino acid sequence: CASSFGMVLSGNTIYF.

J is TRBJ1-2 and V is TRBV19, with D uncertain. Germline CDR1 and CDR2: LNHDA and SQIVND (reference sequence). Trimming cost V 2 bases and J 6 bases, with 16 bases left between them. The CDR3 loop spans 15 amino acids. The CDR3 region has the DNA TGTGCCAGTAGTATACCCCCGGCAGGTATGAATGGCTACACCTTC. Protein: CASSIPPAGMNGYTF.

CDR3 coding DNA: TGTGCCAGCAGCTTCTCGGGCTACGAGCAGTACTTC. Encoded protein: CASSFSGYEQYF. The chain links TRBV11-2 to TRBJ2-7; D gene uncertain. With 3 bases removed from V and 3 bases from J, the gap between germline ends came to 6 bases. The CDR3 loop spans 12 amino acids. In germline, CDR1 is SGHAT, CDR2 FQNNGV.

This chain joins TRBV5-1 and TRBJ1-1, with no clear D. The CDR3 extends over 16 amino acids. Trimming cost V 5 bases and J 5 bases, with 22 bases left between them. In germline, CDR1 is SGHRS, CDR2 YFSETQ. The CDR3: CASSYSPRSFHTEAFF. CDR3 coding DNA: TGCGCCAGCAGTTACTCTCCCCGCTCATTTCATACTGAAGCTTTCTTT.

The chain combines TRBV15 with TRBJ2-1, with 9 bases that match TRBD2. Germline CDR1 reads LNHNV; CDR2 reads YYDKDF (reference sequence). The CDR3 is made up of 18 amino acids. Trimming at V came to 4 bases and at J to 5 bases, leaving 15 bases not matched to a gene. DNA of the CDR3: TGTGCCACCAGCAACTCACCCTTGGCCAGCGGGGGGAACAATGAGCAGTTCTTC. Protein sequence: CATSNSPLASGGNNEQFF.

This clone has a single count. The J gene is TRBJ2-7, the V gene TRBV18; D gene uncertain. The V end lost 1 base, the J end lost 7 bases, and 11 bases lay between the germline ends. Germline CDR1 and CDR2: KGHSH and LQKENI. There are 13 residues in the CDR3. CDR3 loop: CASSPRLEREQYF. The CDR3 DNA sequence: TGTGCCAGCTCACCACGGCTGGAGAGAGAGCAGTACTTC.

This chain joins TRBV13 and TRBJ2-1; TRBD2 matches at 12 bases. The CDR3 runs to 15 residues. V shed 4 bases and J 4 bases; nucleotides not matched to a gene: 2. Germline loops: CDR1 PRHDT, CDR2 FYEKMQ (reference sequence). The chain's CDR3 is CASSSGLAGYNEQFF. Here the CDR3 DNA reads TGTGCCAGCAGCTCTGGACTAGCGGGATACAATGAGCAGTTCTTC.

The V and J genes are TRBV6-5 and TRBJ2-7, with a possible D match to TRBD2 (5 bases). This CDR3 is built from 13 residues. Germline CDR1 reads MNHEY; CDR2 reads SVGAGI. Trimming shortened V by 10 bases and J by 6 bases, and 19 bases separated the two germline ends. The CDR3 protein is CATRIEGFREQYF. The DNA for the CDR3 is TGTGCCACTAGAATAGAGGGTTTTCGCGAGCAGTACTTC.

The chain combines TRBV2 with TRBJ2-5; a possible D gene is TRBD2 (6 bases). CDR1 and CDR2 from the germline V gene are SNHLY and FYNNEI. CDR3 length: 13 amino acids. Between the trimmed V and J ends, which lost 4 bases and 5 bases, there was a span of 11 bases. The CDR3 DNA sequence: TGTGCCAGCAGTGCTAGCGTCCGGGAGACCCAGTACTTC. It yields the protein CASSASVRETQYF.

In its sample, this clone was seen once. The genes are TRBV20-1 and TRBJ1-5; D is uncertain. Between the trimmed V and J ends, which lost 5 bases and 6 bases, there was a span of 14 bases. This CDR3 is 13 amino acids long. CDR1 is DFQATT, CDR2 SNEGSKA, per germline (reference sequence). The CDR3 loop reads CSAGGRIGQPQHF. CDR3 DNA: TGCAGTGCTGGTGGGAGAATTGGTCAGCCCCAGCATTTT.

The chain carries TRBV14 and TRBJ2-1; 10 bases align to TRBD2. This CDR3 has 16 amino acids. CDR1 is SGHDN, CDR2 FVKESK, per germline. The junction had 9 bases not matched to a gene; V was cut back by 2 bases and J by 8 bases. The CDR3 sequence: CASSQQREGLVHEQFF. The CDR3 DNA reads TGTGCCAGCAGCCAACAGCGGGAGGGACTTGTGCATGAGCAGTTCTTC.

This sequence joins TRBV6-5 and TRBJ2-1; possible D gene TRBD2, 6 bases. V lost 5 bases to trimming and J lost 4 bases, with 12 bases between them. Germline CDR1 reads MNHEY; CDR2 reads SVGAGI. This CDR3 is built from 14 residues. As DNA, the CDR3 is TGTGCCAGCAGTCTAGGGAGCGGGTACAATGAGCAGTTCTTC. Its protein product is CASSLGSGYNEQFF.

The table lists this clone with a count of one. The rearrangement uses TRBV5-1 and TRBJ2-3; TRBD2 aligns across 7 bases. V lost 4 bases, J lost 0 bases, and 2 bases stayed unmatched. Germline V gene sequence: CDR1 SGHRS, CDR2 YFSETQ. The CDR3 totals 14 residues. The CDR3 coding sequence is TGCGCCAGCAGCCATAGCGGGAGCACAGATACGCAGTATTTT. The encoded protein is CASSHSGSTDTQYF.

The chain joins TRBV19 to TRBJ2-7; the match to TRBD2 covers 13 bases. V trimming: 4 bases; J trimming: 2 bases; junction bases outside the gene matches: 11. CDR3 length: 18 amino acids. CDR1 is LNHDA, CDR2 SQIVND, per germline (reference sequence). Here the CDR3 reads CASSTFSGTSGTPYEQYF. CDR3 DNA: TGTGCCAGTAGTACCTTTTCCGGGACTAGCGGGACGCCCTACGAGCAGTACTTC.

The genes are TRBV6-6 and TRBJ2-7, with a weak D call TRBD1 (5 bases). The V end lost 6 bases, the J end lost 1 base, and 10 bases lay between the germline ends. The CDR3 consists of 13 residues. Germline CDR1 MNHNY, CDR2 SVGAGI (reference sequence). CDR3 protein: CASRPTGSYEQYF. In nucleotides, the CDR3 is TGTGCCAGCAGACCCACAGGTTCCTACGAGCAGTACTTC.

The table lists this clone with a few counts. The chain is built from TRBV7-2 and TRBJ2-2; D not certain. The germline gives CDR1 SGHTA, CDR2 FQGNSA. V dropped 7 bases and J dropped 4 bases, with 19 bases sitting between them. The CDR3 is made up of 16 amino acids. This chain's CDR3 is CASIKVAVYLTGELFF. The CDR3 nucleotides read TGTGCCAGCATTAAGGTCGCGGTCTACCTCACCGGGGAGCTGTTTTTT. The entire variable domain, with the rest obtained from reference TRBV7-2 and TRBJ2-2, is as follows: GAGVSQSPSNKVTEKGKDVELRCDPISGHTALYWYRQSLGQGLEFLIYFQGNSAPDKSGLPSDRFSAERTGGSVSTLTIQRTQQEDSAVYLCASIKVAVYLTGELFFGEGSRLTVL.

This sequence joins TRBV23-1 and TRBJ2-5; D might be TRBD1 (5 bases). TRBV23-1 is an ORF for which the function is uncertain. CDR3 length: 13 residues. V lost 6 bases to trimming and J lost 3 bases, with 11 bases between them. DNA for the CDR3: TGCGCCAGCAGGCAGGGCCGGGAAGAGACCCAGTACTTC. Translation: CASRQGREETQYF.

This clone has only one observation. This chain connects TRBV10-2 to TRBJ2-7, with TRBD1 matching over 10 bases. The CDR3 is 14 residues long. The V segment lost 2 bases and the J segment 5 bases; nucleotides outside the gene matches: 3. Germline V CDR1 and CDR2: WSHSY, SAAADI. CDR3 DNA: TGCGCCAGCAGTGAGGGGACAGGGGTCCACGAGCAGTACTTC. It codes for CASSEGTGVHEQYF.

This sequence joins TRBV27 and TRBJ2-2, with D perhaps matching TRBD1 (5 bases). Germline V lookup: CDR1 MNHEY, CDR2 SMNVEV (reference sequence). This CDR3 has 14 amino acids. The V end was cut by 2 bases, the J end by 5 bases, with 9 bases between. The CDR3 here is CASSLAQGTGELFF. The CDR3 DNA follows: TGTGCCAGCAGTTTAGCTCAGGGTACCGGGGAGCTGTTTTTT.

The chain is built from TRBV27 and TRBJ2-3; 10 nucleotides match TRBD2. V shed 6 bases and J 3 bases; nucleotides not matched to a gene: 3. The CDR3 runs to 14 residues. Germline CDR1 and CDR2: MNHEY and SMNVEV (reference sequence). The CDR3 protein is CASRASGSTDTQYF. CDR3 nucleotides: TGTGCCAGCAGGGCTAGCGGGAGTACAGATACGCAGTATTTT.

The chain combines TRBV19 with TRBJ1-1; the D gene is possibly TRBD1 (6 bases). The CDR3 extends over 14 amino acids. CDR1 is LNHDA and CDR2 is SQIVND in the germline V gene (reference sequence). V lost 3 bases and J lost 8, with 16 bases in between. In DNA form, the CDR3 reads TGTGCCAGTAGTATTTACGGGGGGCGAGCCGAAGCTTTCTTT. Residues: CASSIYGGRAEAFF.

The chain combines TRBV5-1 with TRBJ2-2; 9 bases agree with TRBD2. The CDR3 is 16 amino acids. V was clipped by 0 bases and J by 5 bases; unmatched bases: 5. The germline gives CDR1 SGHRS, CDR2 YFSETQ. The CDR3 nucleotides read TGCGCCAGCAGCTTGGTTCTAGCGGGATTAACCGGGGAGCTGTTTTTT. Protein sequence: CASSLVLAGLTGELFF.